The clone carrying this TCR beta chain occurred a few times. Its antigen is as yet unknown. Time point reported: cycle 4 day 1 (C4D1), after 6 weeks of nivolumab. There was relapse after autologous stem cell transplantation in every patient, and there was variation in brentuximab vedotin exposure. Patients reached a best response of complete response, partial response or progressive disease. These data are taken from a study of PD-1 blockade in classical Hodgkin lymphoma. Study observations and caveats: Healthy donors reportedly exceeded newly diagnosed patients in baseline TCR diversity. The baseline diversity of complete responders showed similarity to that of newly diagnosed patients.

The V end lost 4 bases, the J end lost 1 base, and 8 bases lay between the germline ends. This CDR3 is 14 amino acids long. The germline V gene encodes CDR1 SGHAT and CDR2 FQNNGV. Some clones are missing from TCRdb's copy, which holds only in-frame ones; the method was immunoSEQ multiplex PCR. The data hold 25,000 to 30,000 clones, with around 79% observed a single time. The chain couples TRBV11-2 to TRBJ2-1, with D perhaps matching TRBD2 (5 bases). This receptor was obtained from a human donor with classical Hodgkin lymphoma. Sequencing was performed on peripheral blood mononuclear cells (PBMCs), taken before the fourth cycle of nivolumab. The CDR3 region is CASSSTGSYNEQFF. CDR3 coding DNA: TGTGCCAGCAGCTCAACGGGGTCCTACAATGAGCAGTTCTTC.